This T cell receptor (beta chain) was identified in a study of T cells in Graves' hyperthyroidism and ophthalmopathy. Broader study findings: Blood also carried most thyroid clonotypes expanded above 0.001.

RNA transcripts provided the source from which TCR beta CDR3 regions were amplified. The TCR CDR3 first-round RT-PCR relied on the HTBI primer set. TCRdb reprocessed the multiplex PCR reads with MiXCR, giving one entry per CDR3 protein. The top ten hold 25% to 30% of the sample, which has about 400,000 distinct CDR3 sequences, more than 13% seen once. Only a few counts were recorded for this clonotype. Its antigen is unknown. Germline V lookup: CDR1 DFQATT, CDR2 SNEGSKA (reference sequence). With 2 bases clipped from V and 2 bases from J, the junction kept 13 bases outside the gene matches. CDR3 length: 19 residues.

This sequence originates from a man aged 45-60 years with Graves' ophthalmopathy. The gene calls are TRBV20-1 and TRBJ2-5; TRBD2 aligns across 14 bases. Sequenced: blood. Here the CDR3 DNA reads TGCAGTGCTAGAACTCCCCAGGGACTAGCGGGAGTTCAACAAGAGACCCAGTACTTC. This encodes CSARTPQGLAGVQQETQYF.